The 27 T cell receptor beta chains listed next were all sequenced from one sample in a study of T cell clonality in common variable immunodeficiency. Profiling relied on immunoSEQ multiplex PCR, and the TCRdb table lists in-frame clones only, not all of them. The sample counts around 50,000 clones, none seen once; the ten largest own under 2%. Sequencing was performed on peripheral blood mononuclear cells. The receptors stem from a person aged 18-70 years in good health.

This clone was detected many times. The read falls 3 residues short of the CDR3 end, and the missing part is taken from the germline J gene. This rearrangement joins TRBV6-2 or TRBV6-3 to TRBJ2-2; 12 bases align to TRBD2. The CDR3 is made up of 14 amino acids. The J segment lost 7 bases and the V segment lost 8 bases, leaving 5 bases of the junction unmatched. Germline V gives CDR1 MNHEY, CDR2 SVGEGT. CDR3 region: CASSSGRAVGELFF. The CDR3 bases that were read are TGTGCCAGCTCTAGCGGGAGGGCCGTCGGGGAG.

This clone was recorded at least ten times. The read is 3 residues too short to cover the CDR3 end, so that end is filled in from the germline J gene. V usage is TRBV6-2 or TRBV6-3 and J usage is TRBJ1-2; D gene unclear. This CDR3 region has 12 residues. Germline CDR1 reads MNHEY; CDR2 reads SVGEGT. V was clipped by 8 bases and J by 1 base, with 8 bases between them. The CDR3 region is CASSQVNYGYTF. CDR3 DNA (partial): TGTGCCAGCTCGCAGGTTAACTATGGC.

This clone is deemed medium-sized (0.01 to 0.1%). Read sequence stops 3 residues before the CDR3 end, and the germline J gene provides the missing end. The chain employs TRBV6-2 or TRBV6-3 and TRBJ2-2; 7 bases fit TRBD2. V lost 4 bases to trimming and J lost 7 bases; unmatched junction nucleotides: 9. Germline V lookup: CDR1 MNHEY, CDR2 SVGEGT. This CDR3 is built from 15 residues. Incomplete CDR3 DNA: TGTGCCAGCAGTTCCGGGGGGACCGGGAGCGGGGAG. This codes for CASSSGGTGSGE. The full CDR3 sequence reads CASSSGGTGSGELFF.

This clone showed up many times. The read ends 3 residues shy of where the CDR3 ends; the end is completed using the germline J gene. The V and J genes are TRBV7-8 and TRBJ1-6, with D possibly TRBD1 on 5 matching bases. Germline-derived CDR1 and CDR2 are SGHVS and FQNEAQ. This CDR3 contains 17 residues. Trimming cost V 4 bases and J 5 bases, with 18 bases left between them. The part of the CDR3 DNA that was read is TGTGCCAGCAGCTCGCCAGTTCCCAGGGCCAATAATTCACCC. As protein: CASSSPVPRANNSP. The CDR3 as a whole reads CASSSPVPRANNSPLHF.

This clone was found many times. One junction end disagrees with the germline gene, perhaps due to a read error. The read comes to an end 3 residues before the CDR3 does, leaving the germline J gene to fill in the end. This sample also contains other DNA sequences that code for the same CDR3. V and J are TRBV7-2 and TRBJ2-1; TRBD2 might be the D (5 bases). Per germline, CDR1 SGHTA and CDR2 FQGNSA. This CDR3 is built from 12 residues. This CDR3 reads CASSFERHEQFF. The covered CDR3 bases are TGCGCCAGCAGCTTCGAGCGGCATGAG.

This clone came up many times. The read halts 3 residues ahead of the CDR3 end, with the missing end drawn from the germline J gene. The V and J genes are TRBV10-3 and TRBJ2-3; the match to TRBD2 covers 7 bases. CDR1 ENHRY and CDR2 SYGVKD come from the germline V gene. The CDR3 sequence is 13 residues long. The J segment lost 0 bases and the V segment lost 6 bases, leaving 0 bases of the junction unmatched. CDR3 bases read: TGTGCCATCAGGGGGGGGAGCACAGATACG. Its protein is CAIRGGSTDT. From start to end, the CDR3 is CAIRGGSTDTQYF.

This clone was seen many times. Sequencing ends 3 residues short of the CDR3 end; the germline J gene provides the rest. The chain links TRBV3-1 (or the pseudogene TRBV3-2) to TRBJ2-5, with no clear D. Germline CDR1 LGHDT, CDR2 YNNKEL (reference sequence). Trimming took 0 bases from V and 5 from J, leaving 13 bases between them. This CDR3 is built from 15 residues. CDR3 sequence reads: CASSQDPLAWETQYF. The CDR3 DNA, read in part, is TGTGCCAGCAGCCAAGATCCCTTAGCTTGGGAGACC.

This clone was observed a handful of times. With the read ending 3 residues before the CDR3 end, the germline J gene is used to fill in that end. The genes are TRBV7-2 and TRBJ1-2; maybe TRBD1 (5 bases). The germline CDR1 and CDR2 sequences are SGHTA and FQGNSA. The CDR3 has 13 residues. Trimming took 1 base from V and 4 from J, leaving 7 bases between them. CDR3 DNA, as far as it was read: TGTGCCAGCAGCTTAGACAGGTCCTATGGC. Translating gives CASSLDRSYG. The CDR3 as a whole reads CASSLDRSYGYTF.

This clone was observed at least ten times. The read ends 3 residues before the CDR3 terminus; that terminus is restored from the germline J gene. This chain connects TRBV19 to TRBJ1-1; a weak D match, TRBD1 (6 bases). With 7 bases removed from V and 4 bases from J, the gap between germline ends came to 13 bases. The CDR3 length is 13 residues. The germline gives CDR1 LNHDA, CDR2 SQIVND (reference sequence). Partial CDR3 DNA: TGTGCCAGTACCTCAGGGGTGGTCACTGAA. Translation gives CASTSGVVTE. The whole CDR3 reads CASTSGVVTEAFF. Based on the CDR3 plus reference TRBV19 and TRBJ1-1, the full variable domain is DGGITQSPKYLFRKEGQNVTLSCEQNLNHDAMYWYRQDPGQGLRLIYYSQIVNDFQKGDIAEGYSVSREKKESFPLTVTSAQKNPTAFYLCASTSGVVTEAFFGQGTRLTVV.

This clone was seen only a few times. Sequencing ends 3 residues short of the CDR3 end; the germline J gene provides the rest. This chain links TRBV2 with TRBJ1-1; possible D gene TRBD1, 6 bases. Germline CDR1 is SNHLY and CDR2 is FYNNEI. This CDR3 has 12 amino acids. V lost 3 bases and J lost 6, with 8 bases in between. The CDR3 loop reads CASSDWGPEAFF. The sequenced CDR3 bases are TGTGCCAGCAGTGATTGGGGGCCTGAA.

In this sample, this clone turned up a few times. The read halts 3 residues ahead of the CDR3 end, with the missing end drawn from the germline J gene. J is TRBJ2-2 and V is TRBV7-6; 9 nucleotides match TRBD2. The CDR3 contains 16 residues. Germline CDR1 SGHVS, CDR2 FNYEAQ. V was clipped by 2 bases and J by 6 bases; unmatched bases: 7. The CDR3 spells CASSLLAGSGSGELFF. CDR3 DNA (partial): TGTGCCAGCAGCTTACTAGCGGGATCGGGGTCCGGGGAG.

This clone was counted at least ten times. The sequence runs out 3 residues before the end of the CDR3; the remainder is reconstructed from the germline J gene. The J gene is TRBJ2-7, the V gene TRBV7-9; D is uncertain. Trimming took off 1 base at V and 1 base at J, with 8 bases between the two ends. CDR3 length equals 14 residues. Looked up from germline, CDR1 is SEHNR and CDR2 is FQNEAQ (reference sequence). The CDR3 spells CASSLGPRSYEQYF. CDR3 DNA (partial): TGTGCCAGCAGCTTAGGACCTAGATCCTACGAG.

This clone has ten or more counts. The read ends 3 residues before the CDR3 terminus; that terminus is restored from the germline J gene. The chain couples TRBV4-2 to TRBJ2-7; 7 nucleotides agree with TRBD1. This CDR3 comprises 15 residues. CDR1 LGHNA and CDR2 YNFKEQ come from the germline V gene. The J segment lost 6 bases and the V segment lost 4 bases, leaving 12 bases of the junction unmatched. Partial CDR3 DNA: TGTGCCAGCAGCCTGGACCGACAGGGCACGGGCGAG. This translates into CASSLDRQGTGE. The CDR3 in its entirety is CASSLDRQGTGEQYF.

Many counts were recorded for this clone. The read terminates 3 residues before the CDR3 end, so the remaining end is supplied by the germline J gene. The V call is TRBV5-1, the J call TRBJ2-1; D may be TRBD1 (7 bases). The germline V and J ends were trimmed by 5 bases and 8 bases, with 14 bases remaining between them. Germline assignment: CDR1 SGHRS and CDR2 YFSETQ. The CDR3 loop spans 13 amino acids. CDR3: CASSPGGPDEQFF. CDR3 bases read: TGCGCCAGCAGTCCAGGGGGGCCGGATGAG.

This clone was detected a few times. Incomplete CDR3 DNA: TGTGCCAGCAGCGGGCGGGGGTTGGCAGATACG. This codes for CASSGRGLADT. The entire CDR3 protein is CASSGRGLADTQYF. The chain joins TRBV7-2 to TRBJ2-3; 7 bases map to TRBD2. Coverage ceases 3 residues before the CDR3 finishes, and the germline J gene fills in the end. This CDR3 has 14 amino acids. V lost 5 bases, J lost 4 bases, and 6 bases stayed unmatched. The V gene's germline CDR1 is SGHTA and CDR2 FQGNSA.

This clone was observed a handful of times. The read terminates 3 residues ahead of where the CDR3 ends, so the germline J gene completes it. The chain combines TRBV7-2 with TRBJ1-1; the D gene is possibly TRBD1 (5 bases). Germline values: CDR1 SGHTA, CDR2 FQGNSA. The CDR3 totals 15 residues. The germline V and J ends were trimmed by 3 bases and 0 bases, with 11 bases remaining between them. Here the CDR3 reads CASSFWGEMNTEAFF. The covered CDR3 bases are TGTGCCAGCAGCTTTTGGGGGGAAATGAACACTGAA.

This clone has ten or more counts. The observed sequence ends 3 residues before the CDR3 terminus, with the missing tail filled in from the germline J gene. This chain connects TRBV9 to TRBJ2-7, with 7 positions matching TRBD2. The trim removed 3 bases at V and 0 bases at J, leaving 6 bases unmatched. The germline CDR1 and CDR2 sequences are SGDLS and YYNGEE. The CDR3 has 15 amino acids. The CDR3 sequence is CASSADRGGSYEQYF. The part of the CDR3 DNA that was read is TGTGCCAGCAGCGCTGACCGCGGGGGCTCCTACGAG.

This clone came up many times. The CDR3 is cut off 3 residues early in the read; its end comes from the germline J gene. The gene calls are TRBV7-2 and TRBJ2-4, with TRBD2 matching over 7 bases. CDR3 size: 14 residues. J lost 9 bases, V lost 5 bases, and 10 bases had no gene match. Germline CDR1 SGHTA, CDR2 FQGNSA. CDR3 sequence: CASSLSGGGSIQYF. CDR3 DNA, as far as it was read: TGTGCCAGCAGCCTTAGCGGCGGGGGAAGCATT.

In this sample, this clone turned up many times. Read sequence stops 3 residues before the CDR3 end, and the germline J gene provides the missing end. J is TRBJ2-1 and V is TRBV7-2; D is ambiguous. This CDR3 is built from 13 residues. Trimming pared 1 base from V and 4 bases from J, leaving 5 bases between. Germline CDR1 and CDR2: SGHTA and FQGNSA. CDR3 DNA, as far as it was read: TGTGCCAGCAGCTTAGTTCCGTACAATGAG. Its protein is CASSLVPYNE. The whole CDR3 sequence reads CASSLVPYNEQFF.

This clone came up a few times. The CDR3 loop reads CASSFGGTDTQYF. CDR3 DNA, as far as it was read: TGTGCCAGCAGCTTCGGGGGTACAGATACG. The V and J genes are TRBV7-9 and TRBJ2-3; TRBD2 might be the D (6 bases). The read ends 3 residues early relative to the CDR3; the germline J gene fills the gap. The CDR3 runs to 13 residues. Trimming stripped 3 bases from V and 3 bases from J, with 7 bases between. Germline CDR1 and CDR2: SEHNR and FQNEAQ (reference sequence). The full variable domain, in which reference TRBV7-9 and TRBJ2-3 provide the parts outside the CDR3, is DTGVSQNPRHKITKRGQNVTFRCDPISEHNRLYWYRQTLGQGPEFLTYFQNEAQLEKSRLLSDRFSAERPKGSFSTLEIQRTEQGDSAMYLCASSFGGTDTQYFGPGTRLTVL.

In this sample, this clone turned up many times. Read sequence stops 3 residues before the CDR3 end, and the germline J gene provides the missing end. The chain employs TRBV29-1 and TRBJ2-7; D perhaps matches TRBD1 (6 bases). Germline assignment: CDR1 SQVTM and CDR2 ANQGSEA. Trimming took off 1 base at V and 5 bases at J, with 12 bases between the two ends. CDR3 length: 13 residues. CDR3 amino acids: CSVEVTGSDEQYF. CDR3 DNA (partial): TGCAGCGTTGAAGTCACAGGGTCAGACGAG.

The CDR3 is CARQDNYGYTF. The DNA read from the CDR3 is TGCGCCAGACAAGATAACTATGGC. This chain joins TRBV10-2 and TRBJ1-2; the D is unclear. From the germline J gene comes the end of the CDR3, since the read stops 3 residues before it. Germline loops: CDR1 WSHSY, CDR2 SAAADI. The CDR3 is 11 amino acids. V was shortened by 9 bases and J by 1 base, with 6 bases between the two germline ends.

This clone has at least ten counts. The CDR3 end falls 3 residues outside the read, so it is completed with the germline J gene. The chain carries TRBV10-1 and TRBJ2-5; 11 nucleotides align to TRBD2. J gave up 4 bases and V 3 bases, and 7 bases lay outside the gene matches. In germline, CDR1 is WNHNN, CDR2 SYGVQD (reference sequence). This CDR3 spans 16 amino acids. The CDR3 sequence is CASSESVAGGPETQYF. The covered CDR3 bases are TGCGCCAGCAGTGAATCGGTAGCGGGGGGGCCAGAGACC.

Many counts were recorded for this clone. The read finishes 3 residues shy of the CDR3 end, and the germline J gene is used to complete it. The gene calls are TRBV12-3 or TRBV12-4 and TRBJ2-3, with D hard to call. CDR3 length equals 15 residues. Trimming removed 3 bases at V and 5 bases at J, with 15 bases between. The CDR3 sequence: CASSFHQGQQDTQYF. The part of the CDR3 DNA that was read is TGTGCCAGCAGTTTTCATCAAGGGCAACAAGATACG.

This clone was detected ten times or more. The read ends 3 residues early relative to the CDR3; the germline J gene fills the gap. The chain couples TRBV7-9 to TRBJ1-1, with D tentatively TRBD1 (6 bases). V lost 5 bases and J lost 5, with 12 bases in between. The CDR3 consists of 13 residues. CDR1 is SEHNR, CDR2 FQNEAQ, per germline (reference sequence). The part of the CDR3 DNA that was read is TGTGCCAGCAGCGGATACAGGGAGACTGAA. Its translation: CASSGYRETE. The whole CDR3 protein is CASSGYRETEAFF.

The sample holds a few counts of this clone. The read stops 3 residues short of the end of the CDR3; the missing end is completed from the germline J gene. This chain links TRBV18 with TRBJ2-2, with TRBD1 as a possible D gene (7 bases). CDR3 length: 13 residues. Germline CDR1 reads KGHSH; CDR2 reads LQKENI. The CDR3 bases that were read are TGTGCCAGCTCGGAGGGGGCGAATGAAAAG. This translates into CASSEGANEK. The entire CDR3 protein reads CASSEGANEKLFF.

This clone turned up a few times. Coverage ceases 3 residues before the CDR3 finishes, and the germline J gene fills in the end. The rearrangement joins TRBV11-2 to TRBJ2-7, with 7 bases identical to TRBD1. V was pared by 0 bases and J by 4 bases, with 3 bases of the junction left unmatched. The CDR3 covers 14 residues. The germline V gene has CDR1 SGHAT and CDR2 FQNNGV. This CDR3 reads CASSLEGGQYEQYF. CDR3 bases read: TGTGCCAGCAGCTTAGAAGGGGGACAGTACGAG.